The subject of this entry is one T cell receptor beta chain. Its antigen is unknown. TCRdb reprocessed the 5' RACE reads and keeps a single row for each CDR3 protein, giving no DNA. Across about 400,000 distinct CDR3 sequences, the top ten clones capture approximately 12% of the sample. These data originate in a study of T cells expressing NK-cell markers. Study overall: Sorted T-cell subsets CD3+CD56+NKG2C+, CD3+CD56+NKG2C- and CD3+CD56-NKG2C+ were TCR beta-sequenced. Sequenced donors, eight in total, included seven who were HCMV-seropositive and one who was seronegative. The study, taken as a whole, reports: HCMV specificity of the expanded NKG2C+ T cell clones was not established. Top CD8+ clonotypes included the dominant CD3+CD56+NKG2C+ clonotypes in several donors.

Material for sequencing was blood T cells: a sorted CD56 or NKG2C T cell subset, CD4+ or CD8+ T cells, or bulk PBMC T cells (not recorded which). This clonotype originated in a woman in her 50s in good health.

This CDR3 is CASSLITGVRETQYF. This chain connects TRBV27 to TRBJ2-5; TCRdb names TRBD1, which stays unverified in the absence of DNA. The CDR3 has 15 amino acids. Per germline, CDR1 MNHEY and CDR2 SMNVEV (reference sequence).